This is a list of T cell receptor beta chains from one sample in a study of blood T cells in healthy people across ages. TCRdb processed the 5' RACE reads anew with MiXCR; each CDR3 protein has one entry. The sample lists almost 1 million distinct CDR3 sequences, about 51% occurring once. Sequencing was done on a sample of blood. Receptors originate from a woman aged 55-69 years in good health. The CDR3 runs from the conserved cysteine through the conserved F or W. D genes are given only for firm matches. Clone sizes are given selectively: once, few, many, or a class where the clone is expanded.

j_gene,d_gene,v_gene,abundance,CDR3nt,CDR3aa
TRBJ2-1,.,TRBV28,.,TGTGCCAGCAGCAGAGCAGGGGTTCTCTCCTACAATGAGCAGTTCTTC,CASSRAGVLSYNEQFF
TRBJ2-1,TRBD2,TRBV9,.,TGTGCCAGCAGCGCCGGGACTAATTCCTACAATGAGCAGTTCTTC,CASSAGTNSYNEQFF
TRBJ2-5,.,TRBV2,.,TGTGCCAGCACTCCTGGGGGGACCCAGTACTTC,CASTPGGTQYF
TRBJ2-3,TRBD2,TRBV12-3/TRBV12-4,.,TGTGCCACCGAGAAGGGACTACACGGCACAGATACGCAGTATTTT,CATEKGLHGTDTQYF
TRBJ2-5,.,TRBV27,.,TGTGCCAGCAGTTTATCGAGGCCACCCGGGCCTCAGCAGTACTTC,CASSLSRPPGPQQYF
TRBJ2-1,TRBD2,TRBV4-1,.,TGCGCCAGCAGCTCACCGGGAAGGACTAGCGGGTACAATGAGCAGTTCTTC,CASSSPGRTSGYNEQFF
TRBJ2-5,.,TRBV20-1,.,TGCAGTGCTAGTCTACCTGGGGGGAGGGAGACCCAGTACTTC,CSASLPGGRETQYF
TRBJ2-5,TRBD2,TRBV12-3/TRBV12-4,.,TGTGCCAGCAGTTTTCTGTCTAGCGGGAGAGAGACCCAGTACTTC,CASSFLSSGRETQYF
TRBJ2-7,TRBD2,TRBV28,.,TGTGCCAGCAGTTCTGGGCGGGAGGGGCTCTCCTACGAGCAGTACTTC,CASSSGREGLSYEQYF
TRBJ2-1,TRBD2,TRBV18,.,TGTGCCAGCTCAGCTAGCGGGAGGGCCTTTGAGCAGTTCTTC,CASSASGRAFEQFF
TRBJ2-1,.,TRBV27,.,TGTGCCGGCAGTTCCCTTTTGGCGAGTCACAATGAGCAGTTCTTC,CAGSSLLASHNEQFF
TRBJ2-7,.,TRBV27,.,TGTGCCAGCAGTATACAGGGACCCTACGAGCAGTACTTC,CASSIQGPYEQYF
TRBJ1-1,.,TRBV25-1,.,TGTGCCAGCAGGATGGGGTTGAACACTGAAGCTTTCTTT,CASRMGLNTEAFF
TRBJ2-3,.,TRBV12-3/TRBV12-4,.,TGTGCCGGCAGTTTATATTTGAGTCTAGGCGTCACGGATACGCAGTATTTT,CAGSLYLSLGVTDTQYF
TRBJ2-7,TRBD2,TRBV7-2,.,TGTACCAGCAGTAAAGCGGGAGGGCCCCACGAGCAGTACTTC,CTSSKAGGPHEQYF
TRBJ1-4,TRBD1,TRBV5-5,.,TGTGCCAGCAGCCTGGGCCAGGGGGGGCTTGGAGAAAAACTGTTTTTT,CASSLGQGGLGEKLFF
TRBJ2-7,.,TRBV15,once,TGTGCCACCAGCAGCATTGCTAGCGTAACCTACGAGCAGTACTTC,CATSSIASVTYEQYF
TRBJ2-1,.,TRBV2,.,TGTGCCAGCAGTAAAGGGACGGATGAGCAGTTCTTC,CASSKGTDEQFF
TRBJ2-3,.,TRBV29-1,.,TGCAGCGTCGTCCCTAAAACAGGGACAGATACGCAGTATTTT,CSVVPKTGTDTQYF
TRBJ2-7,TRBD2,TRBV5-1,.,TGCGCCAGCAACGGACTAGCGGGAGGGCCGTCCTACGAGCAGTACTTC,CASNGLAGGPSYEQYF
TRBJ1-1,.,TRBV28,.,TGTGCCAGCAGTTTAGTAGACAGTTTCGAAGCTTTCTTT,CASSLVDSFEAFF